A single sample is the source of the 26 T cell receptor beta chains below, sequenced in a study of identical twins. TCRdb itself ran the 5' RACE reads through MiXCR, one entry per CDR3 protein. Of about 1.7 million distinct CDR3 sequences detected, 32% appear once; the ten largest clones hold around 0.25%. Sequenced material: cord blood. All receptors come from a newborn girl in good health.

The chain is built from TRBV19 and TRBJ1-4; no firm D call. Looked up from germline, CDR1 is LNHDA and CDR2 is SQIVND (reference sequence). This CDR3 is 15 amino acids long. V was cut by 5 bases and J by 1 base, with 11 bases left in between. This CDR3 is CASSPREGTNEKLFF. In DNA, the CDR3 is TGTGCCAGTAGTCCCCGGGAGGGAACTAATGAAAAACTGTTTTTT.

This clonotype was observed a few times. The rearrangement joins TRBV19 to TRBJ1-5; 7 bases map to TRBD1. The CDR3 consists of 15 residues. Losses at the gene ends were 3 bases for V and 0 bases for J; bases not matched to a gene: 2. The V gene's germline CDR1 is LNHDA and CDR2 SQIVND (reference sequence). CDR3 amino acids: CASSIDRASNQPQHF. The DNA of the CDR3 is TGTGCCAGTAGTATCGACAGGGCTAGCAATCAGCCCCAGCATTTT.

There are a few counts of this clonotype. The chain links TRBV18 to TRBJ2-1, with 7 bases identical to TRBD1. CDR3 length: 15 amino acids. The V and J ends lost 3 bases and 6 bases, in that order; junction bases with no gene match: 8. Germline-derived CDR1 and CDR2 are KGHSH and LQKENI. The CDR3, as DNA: TGTGCCAGCTCACCCCTGAACAGGGGTTTCAATGAGCAGTTCTTC. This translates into CASSPLNRGFNEQFF.

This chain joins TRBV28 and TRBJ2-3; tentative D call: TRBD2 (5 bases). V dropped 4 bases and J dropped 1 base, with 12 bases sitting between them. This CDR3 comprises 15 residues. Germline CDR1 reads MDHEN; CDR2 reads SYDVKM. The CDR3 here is CASSSAGKGTDTQYF. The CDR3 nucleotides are TGTGCCAGCAGTTCCGCCGGGAAGGGCACAGATACGCAGTATTTT.

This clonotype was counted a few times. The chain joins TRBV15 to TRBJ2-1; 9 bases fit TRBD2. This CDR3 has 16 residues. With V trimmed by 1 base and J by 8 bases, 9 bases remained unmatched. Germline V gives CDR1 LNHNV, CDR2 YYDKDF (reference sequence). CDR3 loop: CATSRVFSGSIYEQFF. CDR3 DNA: TGTGCCACCAGCAGAGTCTTTAGCGGGAGTATCTATGAGCAGTTCTTC.

The CDR3 here is CASSLGLAGRAYEQYF. The CDR3 nucleotides read TGTGCCAGCAGTTTAGGACTAGCGGGACGGGCCTACGAGCAGTACTTC. The chain uses TRBV28 and TRBJ2-7; 12 nucleotides match TRBD2. This CDR3 comprises 16 residues. The ends lost 2 bases at V and 2 bases at J; junction bases unmatched: 4. The germline CDR1 and CDR2 sequences are MDHEN and SYDVKM.

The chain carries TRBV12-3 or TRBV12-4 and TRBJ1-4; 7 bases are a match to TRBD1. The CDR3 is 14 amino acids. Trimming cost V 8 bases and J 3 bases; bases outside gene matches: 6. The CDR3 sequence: CASRGTVPNEKLFF. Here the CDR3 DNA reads TGTGCCAGCCGAGGGACAGTGCCTAATGAAAAACTGTTTTTT.

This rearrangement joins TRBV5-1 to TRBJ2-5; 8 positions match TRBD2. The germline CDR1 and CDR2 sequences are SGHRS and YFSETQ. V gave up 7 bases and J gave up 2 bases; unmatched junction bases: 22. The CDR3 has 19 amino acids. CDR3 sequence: CASSGFGGGLLYRQETQYF. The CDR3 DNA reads TGCGCCAGCTCCGGTTTTGGCGGGGGGCTCTTATACCGTCAAGAGACCCAGTACTTC. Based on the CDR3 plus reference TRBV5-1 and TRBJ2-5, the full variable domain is KAGVTQTPRYLIKTRGQQVTLSCSPISGHRSVSWYQQTPGQGLQFLFEYFSETQRNKGNFPGRFSGRQFSNSRSEMNVSTLELGDSALYLCASSGFGGGLLYRQETQYFGPGTRLLVL.

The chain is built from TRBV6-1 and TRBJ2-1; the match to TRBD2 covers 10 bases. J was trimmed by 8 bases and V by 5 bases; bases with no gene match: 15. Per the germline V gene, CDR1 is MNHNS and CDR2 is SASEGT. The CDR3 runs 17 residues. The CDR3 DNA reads TGTGCCAGCAGTCGATCCCTCCATCTAGCGGGAGCAGATGAGCAGTTCTTC. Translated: CASSRSLHLAGADEQFF.

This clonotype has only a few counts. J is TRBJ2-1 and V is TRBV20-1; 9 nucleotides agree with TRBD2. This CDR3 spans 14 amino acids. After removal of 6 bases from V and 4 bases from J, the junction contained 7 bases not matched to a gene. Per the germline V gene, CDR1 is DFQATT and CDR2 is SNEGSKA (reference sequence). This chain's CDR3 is CSAYGLAGYNEQFF. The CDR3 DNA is TGCAGTGCCTACGGTCTAGCGGGATACAATGAGCAGTTCTTC.

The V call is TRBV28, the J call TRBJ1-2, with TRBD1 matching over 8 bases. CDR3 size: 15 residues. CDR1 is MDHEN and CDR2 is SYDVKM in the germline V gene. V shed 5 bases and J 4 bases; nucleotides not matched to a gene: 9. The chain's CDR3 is CASSPAPTGAYGYTF. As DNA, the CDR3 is TGTGCCAGCAGTCCTGCCCCGACAGGGGCCTATGGCTACACCTTC.

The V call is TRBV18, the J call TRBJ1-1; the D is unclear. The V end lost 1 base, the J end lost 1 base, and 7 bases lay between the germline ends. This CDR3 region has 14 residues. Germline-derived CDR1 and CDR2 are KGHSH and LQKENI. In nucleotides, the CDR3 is TGTGCCAGCTCACCACTTCCTTCGAACACTGAAGCTTTCTTT. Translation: CASSPLPSNTEAFF.

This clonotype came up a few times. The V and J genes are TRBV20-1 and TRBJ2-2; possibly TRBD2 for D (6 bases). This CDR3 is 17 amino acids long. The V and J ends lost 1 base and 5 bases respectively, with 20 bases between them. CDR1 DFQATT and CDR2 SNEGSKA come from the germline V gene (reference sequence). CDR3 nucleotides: TGCAGTGCTAGAGTATCGGGACTCCCTCAGAAGACCGGGGAGCTGTTTTTT. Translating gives CSARVSGLPQKTGELFF.

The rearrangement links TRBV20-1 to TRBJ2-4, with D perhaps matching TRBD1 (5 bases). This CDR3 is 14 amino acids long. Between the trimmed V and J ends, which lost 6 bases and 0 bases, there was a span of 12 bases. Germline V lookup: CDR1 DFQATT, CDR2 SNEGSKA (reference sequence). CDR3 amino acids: CSALAREAKNIQYF. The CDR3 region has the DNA TGCAGTGCCCTGGCCAGGGAAGCCAAAAACATTCAGTACTTC.

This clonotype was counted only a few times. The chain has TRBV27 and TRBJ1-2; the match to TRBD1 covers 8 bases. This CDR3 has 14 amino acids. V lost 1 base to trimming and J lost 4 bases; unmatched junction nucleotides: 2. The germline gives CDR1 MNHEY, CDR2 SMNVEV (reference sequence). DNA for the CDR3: TGTGCCAGCAGTTTATTTGGACAGGGCTATGGCTACACCTTC. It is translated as CASSLFGQGYGYTF.

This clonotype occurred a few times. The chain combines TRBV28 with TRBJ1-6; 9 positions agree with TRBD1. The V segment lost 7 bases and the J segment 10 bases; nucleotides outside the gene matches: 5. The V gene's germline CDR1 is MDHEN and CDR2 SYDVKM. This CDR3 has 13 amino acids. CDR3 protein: CASTPDRGSPLHF. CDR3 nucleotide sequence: TGTGCCAGCACCCCGGACAGGGGCTCACCCCTCCACTTT.

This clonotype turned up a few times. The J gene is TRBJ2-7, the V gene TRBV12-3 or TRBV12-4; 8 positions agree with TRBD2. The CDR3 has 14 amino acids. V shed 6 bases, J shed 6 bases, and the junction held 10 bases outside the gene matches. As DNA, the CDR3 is TGTGCCAGCAGCTCACTAGCGGCCCCTGGCGAGCAGTACTTC. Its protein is CASSSLAAPGEQYF.

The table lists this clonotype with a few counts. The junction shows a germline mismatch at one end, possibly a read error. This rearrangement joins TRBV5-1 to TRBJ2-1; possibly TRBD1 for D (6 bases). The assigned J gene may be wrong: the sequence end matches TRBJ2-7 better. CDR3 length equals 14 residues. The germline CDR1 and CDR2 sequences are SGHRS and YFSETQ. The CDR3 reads CASSLTGSYNEQYF. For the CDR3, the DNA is TGTGCCAGCAGCTTAACAGGGTCCTACAATGAGCAGTACTTC.

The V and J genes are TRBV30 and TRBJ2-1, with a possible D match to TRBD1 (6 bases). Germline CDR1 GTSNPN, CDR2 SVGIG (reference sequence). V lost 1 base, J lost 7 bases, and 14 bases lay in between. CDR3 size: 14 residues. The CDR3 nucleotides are TGTGCCTGGAGTGGGGGGCCTCTAGGAAATGAGCAGTTCTTC. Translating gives CAWSGGPLGNEQFF.

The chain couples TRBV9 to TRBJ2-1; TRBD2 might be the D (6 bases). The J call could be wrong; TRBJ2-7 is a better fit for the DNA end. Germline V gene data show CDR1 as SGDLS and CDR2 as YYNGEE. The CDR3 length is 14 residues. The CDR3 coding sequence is TGTGCCAGCAGCGTAGAGACTAGATTCAATGAGCAGTACTTC. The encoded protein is CASSVETRFNEQYF.

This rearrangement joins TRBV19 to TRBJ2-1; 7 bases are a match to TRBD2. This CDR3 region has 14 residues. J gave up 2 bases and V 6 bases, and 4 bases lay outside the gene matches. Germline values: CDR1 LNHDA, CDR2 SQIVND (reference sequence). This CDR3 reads CASRIGGTYNEQFF. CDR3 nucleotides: TGTGCCAGTAGAATCGGGGGGACCTACAATGAGCAGTTCTTC.

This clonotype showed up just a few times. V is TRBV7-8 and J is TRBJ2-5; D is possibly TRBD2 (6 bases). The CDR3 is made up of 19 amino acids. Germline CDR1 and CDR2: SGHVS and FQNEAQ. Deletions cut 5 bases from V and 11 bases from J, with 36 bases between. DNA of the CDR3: TGTGCCAGCAGCCCAAGGACTATTACAAAAAACTACTACTACAATGAGCAGTACTTC. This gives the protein CASSPRTITKNYYYNEQYF.

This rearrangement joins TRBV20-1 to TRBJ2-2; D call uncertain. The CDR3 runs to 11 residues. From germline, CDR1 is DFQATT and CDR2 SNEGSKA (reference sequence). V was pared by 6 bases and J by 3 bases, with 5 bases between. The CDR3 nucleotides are TGCAGTGCCGTATACACCGGGGAGCTGTTTTTT. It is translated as CSAVYTGELFF.

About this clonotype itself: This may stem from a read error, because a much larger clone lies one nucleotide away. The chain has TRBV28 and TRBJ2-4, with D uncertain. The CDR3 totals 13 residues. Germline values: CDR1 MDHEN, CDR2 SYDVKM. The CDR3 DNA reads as TGTGCCAGCTTCGAAGTAGCCAAAAACATTCGGTACTTC. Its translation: CASFEVAKNIRYF.

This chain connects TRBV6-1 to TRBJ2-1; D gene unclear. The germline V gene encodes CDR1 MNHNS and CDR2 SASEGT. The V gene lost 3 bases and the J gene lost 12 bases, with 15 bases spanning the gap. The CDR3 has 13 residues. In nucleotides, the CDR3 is TGTGCCAGCAGTGAGGGCTCCCTCAAGGGGCAGTTCTTC. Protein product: CASSEGSLKGQFF.

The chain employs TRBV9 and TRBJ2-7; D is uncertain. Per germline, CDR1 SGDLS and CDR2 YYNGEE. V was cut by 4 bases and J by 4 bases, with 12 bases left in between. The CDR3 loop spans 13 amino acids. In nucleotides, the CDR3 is TGTGCCAGCAGCCCAGTTCCGCATTACGAGCAGTACTTC. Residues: CASSPVPHYEQYF.